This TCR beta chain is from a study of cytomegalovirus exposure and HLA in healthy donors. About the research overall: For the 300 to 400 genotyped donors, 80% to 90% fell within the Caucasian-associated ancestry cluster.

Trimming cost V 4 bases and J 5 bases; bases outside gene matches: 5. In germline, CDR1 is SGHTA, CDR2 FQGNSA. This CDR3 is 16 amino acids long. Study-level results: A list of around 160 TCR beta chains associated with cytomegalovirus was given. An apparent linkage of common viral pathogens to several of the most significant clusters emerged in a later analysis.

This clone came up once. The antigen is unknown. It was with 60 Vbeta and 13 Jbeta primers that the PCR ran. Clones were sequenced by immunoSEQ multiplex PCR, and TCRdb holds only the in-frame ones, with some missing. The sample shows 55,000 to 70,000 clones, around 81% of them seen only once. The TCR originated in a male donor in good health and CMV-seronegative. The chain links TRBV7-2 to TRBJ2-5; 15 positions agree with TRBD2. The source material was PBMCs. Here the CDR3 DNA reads TGTGCCAGCAGCTGGACTAGCGGGGGGGCCATGGAGACCCAGTACTTC. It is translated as CASSWTSGGAMETQYF.